This TCR beta chain was sequenced for a study of blood T cell repertoires in COVID-19 (dated by TCRdb to 2020 to 2022). In the study overall: The collaborator samples originated in the United States, Italy and Spain and spanned the acute and convalescent phases of COVID-19. The material from the prospective study consisted of cDNA or gDNA derived from T cells, B-cell-depleted T cells, or PBMCs. Subjects who had been exposed to COVID-19, were actively infected with it, or had recovered from it provided the deeply sampled blood TCRbeta repertoires that made up the dataset. The repertoires were released in a freely available public database intended as a resource for research on the immune response to SARS-CoV-2. The samples were drawn from the first 160 participants of the ongoing ImmuneRACE study and from 1,254 subjects provided by 6 global collaborators. Nearly every sample came with metadata listing a de-identified subject ID, COVID-19 status, age in years and sex. Where available, HLA class I and class II types were obtained from metadata supplied by the sample provider rather than from assay-based typing. What the authors observed across the whole study: The quantity of clinical and demographic metadata differed by source and by participant and was supplied without curation.

The CDR3 runs 13 amino acids, cysteine and phenylalanine included. Here the CDR3 DNA is all that survives: 39 bases in frame from base 1. Trimming removed 3 bases from V and 4 bases from J, leaving 10 bases between the germline ends. TCRbeta CDR3 regions were amplified from genomic DNA using the immunoSEQ Assay, a bias-controlled multiplex PCR. As for how the authors treated the data: The number of nucleated cells in each sample was estimated by amplification of reference gene primers within the assay. Sequence reads were collapsed and filtered to measure the absolute abundance of every unique TCRbeta CDR3 rearrangement. For each sample, productive Simpson clonality was calculated as the square root of Simpson's diversity index across productive rearrangements. Drawn from immuneACCESS, this table holds only the in-frame rearrangements with V and J called that TCRdb kept. Clones are partly lost; checked studies trace under half to an unresolved V gene and leave the rest unexplained. V and J calls and clone size are given by that table; D and trimming were obtained from the DNA. This sample comprises some 180,000 clones, roughly four fifths of them detected only once. Together, the top ten hold 9.5% to 12% of the sample.

Concerning this clone itself: The antigen this receptor binds is unknown. One base away there is no much larger clone; base qualities are not given.

At one collaborating source in Seattle, patients were enrolled during active infection and were followed longitudinally through the course of disease. Each collaborating institution followed its own protocols to collect whole blood in K2EDTA tubes. For TCRbeta analysis, collaborator samples were shipped as frozen whole blood, as isolated PBMCs, or as DNA extracted from either sample type. The chain couples TRBV12-3 or TRBV12-4 to TRBJ2-7, with no D gene named confidently. The TCR was taken from a woman in her thirties or forties with COVID-19, enrolled during active disease. Sequences were obtained from peripheral blood. The sequenced DNA: TGTGCCAGCAGTTTCACTTTCGGTTACGAGCAGTACTTC. It encodes CASSFTFGYEQYF.